This paragraph reports one T cell receptor beta chain. The data were taken from a study of blood T cell repertoires in COVID-19. Profiling relied on immunoSEQ multiplex PCR, and the TCRdb table lists in-frame clones only, not all of them. This sample has roughly 38,000 clones, with 88% found just once. The CDR3 sequence is 20 residues long. This sequence originates from an older woman with acute or convalescent COVID-19. The chain joins TRBV21-1 to TRBJ2-1; TRBD2, the D gene given by the table, was not confirmed from the DNA. TRBV21-1 is marked as a pseudogene. Sequencing was done on a sample of peripheral blood. CDR3 nucleotides: TGTGCCAGCGACATACCCCTTAGCGGGAGGGTCGGCGGGTGGGTCAATGAGCAGTTCTTC. Amino acids: CASDIPLSGRVGGWVNEQFF.